Listed below are T cell receptor beta chains from one sample, sequenced in a study of blood T cell repertoires in COVID-19. Sequencing used immunoSEQ multiplex PCR; TCRdb keeps in-frame clones, though not all of them. This sample has 200,000 or so clones, with 75% to 85% found just once. The sequencing input was peripheral blood. All receptors come from a human donor in a cohort sampled during active COVID-19. Both conserved end residues are part of each CDR3. The D gene is left open where the match is weak. Expanded clones are given a class, and other clones once, few, many or no size at all.

TRBV19	TRBD1	.	TRBJ2-1	14	CASSLDRDHNEQFF	TGTGCCAGTAGTCTCGACAGGGACCACAATGAGCAGTTCTTC
TRBV4-1	.	.	TRBJ1-2	15	CASSQDSRGYYGYTF	TGCGCCAGCAGCCAAGATTCCAGGGGATACTATGGCTACACCTTC
TRBV6-6	.	.	TRBJ1-2	14	CASSYSGRGAGYTF	TGTGCCAGCAGTTACTCGGGACGGGGGGCCGGCTACACCTTC
TRBV18	.	.	TRBJ2-1	13	CASSQDTSSEQFF	TGTGCCAGCTCACAGGACACTAGCTCTGAGCAGTTCTTC
TRBV5-6	TRBD2	once	TRBJ2-7	15	CASSSQTSEHYEQYF	TGTGCCAGCAGCTCTCAGACTAGCGAGCACTACGAGCAGTACTTC
TRBV21-1	.	.	TRBJ1-5	12	CASSPLTGPQHF	TGTGCCAGCAGCCCGCTCACGGGGCCCCAGCATTTT
TRBV3-1/TRBV3-2	TRBD2	.	TRBJ2-1	14	CASSRVAGNNEQFF	TGTGCCAGCAGCCGGGTAGCGGGGAACAATGAGCAGTTCTTC
TRBV12-5	.	.	TRBJ1-3	14	CASGLGQFGNTIYF	TGTGCTAGTGGTTTGGGACAGTTTGGAAACACCATATATTTT
TRBV9	TRBD2	.	TRBJ2-2	16	CASSVLAGGLTGELFF	TGTGCCAGCAGCGTACTAGCGGGAGGGCTCACCGGGGAGCTGTTTTTT
TRBV5-1	.	.	TRBJ2-5	16	CASSLFAEVIGETQYF	TGCGCCAGCAGCTTGTTTGCAGAAGTGATCGGGGAGACCCAGTACTTC
TRBV2	.	.	TRBJ2-5	13	CASKADYQETQYF	TGTGCCAGCAAGGCGGATTACCAAGAGACCCAGTACTTC
TRBV28	.	.	TRBJ2-7	14	CASCTGWRLYEQYF	TGTGCCAGCTGTACAGGGTGGAGATTATACGAGCAGTACTTC
TRBV28	TRBD2	.	TRBJ2-7	14	CASSALAGAYEQYF	TGTGCCAGCAGTGCCCTAGCGGGGGCCTACGAGCAGTACTTC
TRBV24-1	.	.	TRBJ2-7	14	CATASPGRPYEQYF	TGTGCCACCGCATCGCCCGGGAGACCCTACGAGCAGTACTTC
TRBV20-1	.	.	TRBJ2-5	10	CSAPRGTQYF	TGCAGTGCTCCCCGGGGGACCCAGTACTTC
TRBV5-1	.	.	TRBJ1-3	17	CASSSLPITGTGNTIYF	TGCGCCAGCAGCTCCCTCCCCATTACAGGCACTGGAAACACCATATATTTT
TRBV28	TRBD1	.	TRBJ2-4	16	CASSPLRDRRENIQYF	TGTGCCAGCAGCCCCCTCCGGGACAGAAGGGAGAACATTCAGTACTTC
TRBV30	.	.	TRBJ1-3	15	CAWSRRGSSGNTIYF	TGTGCCTGGAGTCGTCGGGGGAGCTCTGGAAACACCATATATTTT
TRBV29-1	.	.	TRBJ2-7	12	CSVEDRLYEQYF	TGCAGCGTTGAGGACAGATTATACGAGCAGTACTTC
TRBV25-1	TRBD2	.	TRBJ2-3	16	CASSEASGVLTDTQYF	TGTGCCAGCAGTGAGGCTAGCGGGGTTCTCACAGATACGCAGTATTTT
TRBV2	.	.	TRBJ2-7	15	CASSEYFLSSYEQYF	TGTGCCAGCAGTGAATACTTCTTGAGCTCCTACGAGCAGTACTTC
TRBV19	TRBD2	.	TRBJ2-1	13	CASSTGLLNEQFF	TGTGCCAGTAGTACGGGACTACTCAATGAGCAGTTCTTC
TRBV5-6	.	.	TRBJ1-2	14	CASSLGQARSGYTF	TGTGCCAGCAGCTTGGGGCAGGCCCGCTCCGGCTACACCTTC
TRBV18	.	.	TRBJ1-1	14	CASSQTDKRGEAFF	TGTGCCAGCTCACAAACGGACAAGAGAGGTGAAGCTTTCTTT
TRBV18	TRBD2	.	TRBJ2-2	15	CASSRGGPNTGELFF	TGTGCCAGCTCACGCGGGGGACCTAACACCGGGGAGCTGTTTTTT
TRBV5-8	TRBD2	.	TRBJ2-1	17	CASSLGTLAGGPNEQFF	TGTGCCAGCAGCCTGGGAACACTAGCGGGAGGGCCCAATGAGCAGTTCTTC
TRBV4-1	TRBD1	once	TRBJ2-7	15	CASSRSRTGTYEQYF	TGCGCCAGCAGCCGGTCAAGGACAGGGACCTACGAGCAGTACTTC
TRBV18	TRBD1	.	TRBJ1-1	13	CATSTGMNTEAFF	TGTGCCACATCGACAGGGATGAACACTGAAGCTTTCTTT
TRBV6-5	TRBD2	.	TRBJ2-3	15	CASQKLAGQADTQYF	TGTGCCAGCCAAAAACTAGCGGGACAGGCAGATACGCAGTATTTT
TRBV12-5	.	once	TRBJ2-1	17	CASGLVVRAAYLNEQFF	TGTGCTAGTGGTTTGGTGGTGAGGGCCGCCTACCTCAATGAGCAGTTCTTC
TRBV5-1	.	.	TRBJ2-4	15	CALPRRERAKNIQYF	TGCGCCCTACCAAGGAGGGAGCGGGCCAAAAACATTCAGTACTTC
TRBV19	TRBD2	.	TRBJ2-1	15	CASGRLAGGGDEQFF	TGTGCTAGTGGTAGGCTAGCGGGAGGCGGCGATGAGCAGTTCTTC
TRBV5-1	.	.	TRBJ1-1	15	CASSLQGRSNTEAFF	TGCGCCAGCAGCTTACAGGGAAGGTCGAACACTGAAGCTTTCTTT
TRBV10-3	TRBD2	.	TRBJ2-1	14	CAIGLAGGFNEQFF	TGTGCCATCGGACTAGCGGGAGGATTCAATGAGCAGTTCTTC
TRBV24-1	.	.	TRBJ2-7	14	CATSDLAGGYEQYF	TGTGCCACCAGTGATCTGGCAGGTGGTTACGAGCAGTACTTC
TRBV11-2	.	.	TRBJ2-2	15	CASSLPAGRFGELFF	TGTGCCAGCAGCCTCCCGGCAGGGCGGTTTGGGGAGCTGTTTTTT
TRBV5-1	.	.	TRBJ1-6	18	CASSLVTGTSSYNSPLHF	TGCGCCAGCAGCTTGGTTACGGGAACGAGCTCCTATAATTCACCCCTCCACTTT
TRBV5-1	TRBD1	once	TRBJ2-7	14	CAITDRGLTHEQYF	TGCGCCATTACGGACAGGGGGCTTACCCACGAGCAGTACTTC
TRBV5-1	TRBD1	.	TRBJ2-5	13	CASMGTDQETQYF	TGCGCCAGCATGGGGACAGACCAAGAGACCCAGTACTTC
TRBV15	.	.	TRBJ2-3	15	CATSRVLSPVDTQYF	TGTGCCACCAGCAGAGTCCTCTCCCCGGTAGATACGCAGTATTTT
TRBV3-1/TRBV3-2	TRBD2	.	TRBJ2-7	19	CASSSRMGLAGVPPYEQYF	TGTGCCAGCAGCTCACGTATGGGACTAGCGGGAGTCCCCCCCTACGAGCAGTACTTC
TRBV21-1	.	.	TRBJ2-3	11	CARDGGDTQYF	TGTGCCAGAGACGGCGGGGATACGCAGTATTTT
TRBV10-3	TRBD1	.	TRBJ2-7	15	CAISEWDRGSYEQYF	TGTGCCATCAGTGAGTGGGACAGGGGATCCTACGAGCAGTACTTC
TRBV6-5	TRBD1	.	TRBJ1-5	14	CASRGDSSNQPQHF	TGTGCCAGCAGGGGGGACAGTAGCAATCAGCCCCAGCATTTT
TRBV7-9	TRBD1	.	TRBJ1-1	15	CASSLRDRVYTEAFF	TGTGCCAGCAGCCTCCGGGACAGGGTATACACTGAAGCTTTCTTT
TRBV5-1	TRBD2	.	TRBJ2-1	18	CASSLGGSGGSIYNEQFF	TGCGCCAGCAGCTTGGGGGGTAGTGGCGGGAGTATTTACAATGAGCAGTTCTTC
TRBV5-1	TRBD2	.	TRBJ2-3	17	CASKGITSGTAEDTQYF	TGCGCCAGCAAGGGAATTACTAGCGGAACTGCAGAGGATACGCAGTATTTT
TRBV5-6	TRBD1	few	TRBJ2-7	14	CASSFLDRDHEQYF	TGTGCCAGCAGCTTCCTAGACAGGGACCACGAGCAGTACTTC
TRBV7-2	TRBD1	.	TRBJ1-6	15	CASSPGGIGNSPLHF	TGTGCCAGCAGCCCAGGGGGCATTGGTAATTCACCCCTCCACTTT